The 10 T cell receptor beta chains below all came from one sample that was sequenced in a study of graft-versus-host responses after intestinal transplantation. The antigens these receptors bind are not known. The protocol was immunoSEQ multiplex PCR, while the TCRdb copy is restricted to in-frame clones and leaves out a portion. Here the sample spans about 50,000 clones, about 90% being singletons. Here the sequenced sample was unstimulated CD4+ T cells sorted from spleen or lymph node cells, taken before transplant. The receptors shown here come from a human donor who was the organ donor for an intestinal transplant.

This rearrangement joins TRBV9 to TRBJ2-3; 10 nucleotides agree with TRBD2. Germline CDR1 reads SGDLS; CDR2 reads YYNGEE. Losses at the gene ends were 7 bases for V and 2 bases for J; bases not matched to a gene: 7. The CDR3 is 15 residues long. The CDR3 here is CASSQREGHTDTQYF. CDR3 coding DNA: TGTGCCAGCTCTCAGCGGGAGGGTCACACAGATACGCAGTATTTT.

This clone turned up a few times. The chain is built from TRBV2 and TRBJ1-5, with TRBD1 matching over 8 bases. V lost 6 bases to trimming and J lost 6 bases; unmatched junction nucleotides: 19. Germline V gene sequence: CDR1 SNHLY, CDR2 FYNNEI. The CDR3 spans 18 residues. The CDR3 DNA sequence: TGTGCCAGCAGCCGCCCACGAGATGGGCAGGGGGCAGGTCAGCCCCAGCATTTT. It specifies CASSRPRDGQGAGQPQHF.

About this clone itself: The sample has other DNA sequences that encode this CDR3 too. This rearrangement joins TRBV30 to TRBJ1-1; weak D call: TRBD1 (5 bases). Trimming took 0 bases from V and 0 from J, leaving 14 bases between them. From germline, CDR1 is GTSNPN and CDR2 SVGIG (reference sequence). This CDR3 region has 16 residues. This CDR3 reads CAWSVRRGTMNTEAFF. Written as DNA, the CDR3 is TGTGCCTGGAGTGTTCGTCGGGGGACTATGAACACTGAAGCTTTCTTT.

The table lists this clone with a count of one. The V gene is TRBV7-8, the J gene TRBJ2-7; TRBD1 aligns across 7 bases. The J segment lost 7 bases and the V segment lost 3 bases, leaving 12 bases of the junction unmatched. Germline loops: CDR1 SGHVS, CDR2 FQNEAQ. The CDR3 covers 15 residues. CDR3 nucleotide sequence: TGTGCCAGCAGCTTGCAATCCACAGGGGTAGGGGAGCAGTACTTC. It translates to CASSLQSTGVGEQYF.

The V gene is TRBV28, the J gene TRBJ1-2; D possibly corresponds to TRBD1 (5 bases). The CDR3 loop spans 13 amino acids. Per germline, CDR1 MDHEN and CDR2 SYDVKM. V gave up 2 bases and J gave up 1 base, with 5 bases separating them. The CDR3 loop reads CASSLGGNYGYTF. The CDR3 region has the DNA TGTGCCAGCAGTTTAGGGGGTAACTATGGCTACACCTTC.

This clone was detected only once. This chain joins TRBV5-1 and TRBJ2-1, with D perhaps matching TRBD2 (6 bases). The CDR3 contains 17 residues. With 5 bases removed from V and 0 bases from J, the gap between germline ends came to 18 bases. In germline, CDR1 is SGHRS, CDR2 YFSETQ. The CDR3 protein is CASSSILSGSSYNEQFF. CDR3 in DNA: TGCGCCAGCAGTTCTATCCTTTCCGGGAGCTCCTACAATGAGCAGTTCTTC.

The chain links TRBV5-1 to TRBJ2-2; 8 bases are shared with TRBD2. The CDR3 has 15 residues. The germline V gene encodes CDR1 SGHRS and CDR2 YFSETQ. Losses at the gene ends were 3 bases for V and 5 bases for J; bases not matched to a gene: 6. CDR3 sequence (DNA): TGCGCCAGCAGCTCGGGACTAGTTTTGACCGGGGAGCTGTTTTTT. Translation: CASSSGLVLTGELFF.

This rearrangement joins TRBV5-6 to TRBJ2-4; D is undetermined. The CDR3 contains 14 residues. Germline V CDR1 and CDR2: SGHDT, YYEEEE. Trimming stripped 1 base from V and 0 bases from J, with 5 bases between. The CDR3 nucleotides read TGTGCCAGCAGCTTGTTACTAGCCAAAAACATTCAGTACTTC. It yields the protein CASSLLLAKNIQYF.

The genes are TRBV30 and TRBJ2-3, with TRBD2 matching 7 bases. The length of the CDR3 is 12 residues. The germline CDR1 and CDR2 sequences are GTSNPN and SVGIG (reference sequence). J gave up 5 bases and V 2 bases, and 1 base lay outside the gene matches. The CDR3: CAWSSGGDTQYF. The DNA for the CDR3 is TGTGCCTGGAGTTCGGGGGGAGATACGCAGTATTTT.

This clone occurred once. J is TRBJ1-4 and V is TRBV11-2; D not certain. CDR3 length equals 15 residues. CDR1 is SGHAT and CDR2 is FQNNGV in the germline V gene. V was shortened by 5 bases and J by 6 bases, with 16 bases between the two germline ends. CDR3 in amino acids: CASSPKGLRDEKLFF. CDR3 nucleotides: TGTGCCAGCAGCCCCAAGGGCCTAAGGGATGAAAAACTGTTTTTT.